This T cell receptor beta chain came from a study of T cell responses to AZD1222 COVID-19 vaccine. Overall study context: Pooled samples include second doses given at about 4 or 12 weeks.

Regarding this clone: The target antigen is unknown.

This CDR3 region has 14 residues. Germline V CDR1 and CDR2: SGHNT, YENEEA. The V and J ends lost 1 base and 2 bases respectively, with 9 bases between them. Sequencing used immunoSEQ multiplex PCR; TCRdb keeps in-frame clones, though not all of them. The table shows around 130,000 clones, with 70% to 90% occurring only once. Study-wide results and limits: The CD4 TCRs associated with vaccination extended across spike and predominated at 160-218 and 743-854. Reportedly, close to half of spike-specific TCRs are directed against unmutated variant regions. Females made up more of the donors, who were largely white British, and clonal diversity may have come out too low.

Here the sequenced sample was peripheral blood, taken on day 0 of AZD1222 vaccination. This TCR came from an adult in good health. This rearrangement joins TRBV11-3 to TRBJ2-7; D gene unclear. CDR3 sequence: CASSLVSSTYEQYF. DNA for the CDR3: TGTGCCAGCAGCTTAGTTTCCAGTACCTACGAGCAGTACTTC.